This T cell receptor beta chain came from a study of blood T cell repertoires in COVID-19. Study details: The United States, Italy and Spain were the sources of the acute and convalescent COVID-19 samples.

Germline V CDR1 and CDR2: LNHNV, YYDKDF (reference sequence). With 0 bases removed from V and 5 bases from J, the gap between germline ends came to 13 bases. This CDR3 spans 15 amino acids. Sequenced by immunoSEQ multiplex PCR; TCRdb stores in-frame clones only, minus some. The top ten hold about 1.6% of the sample, which has about 410,000 clones, 75% to 90% seen once. In the case of this clone: Other DNA sequences in the sample encode the same CDR3.

The sequencing input was peripheral blood. This TCR derives from a woman between 35 and 50 years old with COVID-19, enrolled during active disease. This chain links TRBV15 with TRBJ1-1; D perhaps matches TRBD1 (5 bases). The CDR3 DNA reads as TGTGCCACCAGCAGAGATCGGGGGAGGGGTACTGAAGCTTTCTTT. Its protein product is CATSRDRGRGTEAFF. Supplemented by reference TRBV15 and TRBJ1-1, the full variable domain reads DAMVIQNPRYQVTQFGKPVTLSCSQTLNHNVMYWYQQKSSQAPKLLFHYYDKDFNNEADTPDNFQSRRPNTSFCFLDIRSPGLGDTAMYLCATSRDRGRGTEAFFGQGTRLTVV.